Listed here are 21 T cell receptor beta chains from one sample, sequenced in a study of shared clonotypes between healthy human individuals. The table came from immunoSEQ multiplex PCR; TCRdb's copy has only in-frame clones and leaves some out. The table has about 2.1 million clones, around 93% seen once. CD45RO-negative, CCR7-positively selected cells formed the naive CD8 fraction, excluding terminally differentiated effector memory CD45RA+ cells. Material for sequencing was naive CD8+ T cells from PBMCs. These receptors all stem from a man younger than 35 in good health. Some clones in this sample may be carry-over from other donors' samples.

The V and J genes are TRBV29-1 and TRBJ2-7; 8 positions agree with TRBD2. There are 13 residues in the CDR3. The V and J ends lost 7 bases and 3 bases, in that order; junction bases with no gene match: 8. The V gene's germline CDR1 is SQVTM and CDR2 ANQGSEA. The DNA for the CDR3 is TGCAGCGCTAGCGCGGGGGGTTACTACGAGCAGTACTTC. It specifies CSASAGGYYEQYF.

The chain couples TRBV4-3 to TRBJ1-1; TRBD1 might be the D (5 bases). Germline V gene data show CDR1 as LGHNA and CDR2 as YSLEER. This CDR3 region has 14 residues. The V end was cut by 1 base, the J end by 5 bases, with 11 bases between. DNA of the CDR3: TGCGCCAGCAGCCAAGGCGAGGGGCGAACTGAAGCTTTCTTT. Translated: CASSQGEGRTEAFF.

The table lists this clone with a few counts. V is TRBV10-3 and J is TRBJ1-1; no clear D. V dropped 3 bases and J dropped 1 base, with 9 bases sitting between them. The germline V gene has CDR1 ENHRY and CDR2 SYGVKD. There are 14 residues in the CDR3. The CDR3 is CAISERVENTEAFF. CDR3 sequence (DNA): TGTGCCATCAGTGAAAGGGTAGAGAACACTGAAGCTTTCTTT.

The rearrangement uses TRBV28 and TRBJ2-7; possible D gene TRBD1, 5 bases. Germline V lookup: CDR1 MDHEN, CDR2 SYDVKM. Trimming pared 2 bases from V and 2 bases from J, leaving 10 bases between. There are 14 residues in the CDR3. CDR3 DNA sequence: TGTGCCAGCAGTTTACTAGGGGTTACCTACGAGCAGTACTTC. Protein sequence: CASSLLGVTYEQYF.

The chain recombines TRBV6-6 with TRBJ1-5; D is unresolved. Trimming left V 4 bases short and J 4 bases short, with 5 bases between. Germline loops: CDR1 MNHNY, CDR2 SVGAGI (reference sequence). The CDR3 extends over 12 amino acids. The DNA for the CDR3 is TGTGCCAGCAGTTCTTGGAATCAGCCCCAGCATTTT. It is translated as CASSSWNQPQHF.

The V and J genes are TRBV11-2 and TRBJ2-5; D is ambiguous. The V end was cut by 1 base, the J end by 2 bases, with 14 bases between. CDR3 length: 16 amino acids. CDR1 and CDR2 (germline): SGHAT, FQNNGV. As DNA, the CDR3 is TGTGCCAGCAGCTTAGGTACCAGAAGGCGGCAAGAGACCCAGTACTTC. This gives the protein CASSLGTRRRQETQYF.

With respect to this clone: The same CDR3 arises from other DNA sequences in this sample as well. This chain uses TRBV9 with TRBJ1-1, with no clear D. Trimming shortened V by 2 bases and J by 2 bases, and 10 bases separated the two germline ends. Germline lookup yields CDR1 SGDLS and CDR2 YYNGEE. This CDR3 has 14 amino acids. CDR3 DNA sequence: TGTGCCAGCAGCGTTGGGTGGGGTAACACTGAAGCTTTCTTT. Protein: CASSVGWGNTEAFF.

This CDR3 reads CASSLYAGLSYEQYF. In DNA form, the CDR3 reads TGTGCCAGCAGCTTGTATGCGGGGCTATCCTACGAGCAGTACTTC. The V and J genes are TRBV5-6 and TRBJ2-7; TRBD2 might be the D (6 bases). The germline V gene has CDR1 SGHDT and CDR2 YYEEEE. The CDR3 has 15 residues. Trimming removed 1 base at V and 1 base at J, with 12 bases between.

The chain links TRBV27 to TRBJ2-7; TRBD1 matches 8 bases. Trimming at V came to 10 bases and at J to 4 bases, leaving 18 bases not matched to a gene. The CDR3 contains 16 residues. Looked up from germline, CDR1 is MNHEY and CDR2 is SMNVEV (reference sequence). CDR3 sequence: CATSVGTGDRLYEQYF. In nucleotides, the CDR3 is TGTGCCACCTCAGTGGGGACAGGCGACAGGTTATACGAGCAGTACTTC.

This clone came up once. The CDR3 region is CASSSGQGWTGELFF. The CDR3 coding sequence is TGTGCCAGCAGTTCCGGACAGGGGTGGACCGGGGAGCTGTTTTTT. The genes are TRBV2 and TRBJ2-2; 9 bases agree with TRBD1. Germline CDR1 and CDR2: SNHLY and FYNNEI. J gave up 5 bases and V 5 bases, and 6 bases lay outside the gene matches. The CDR3 runs 15 residues.

The chain recombines TRBV15 with TRBJ1-4; no definite D call. Germline CDR1 and CDR2: LNHNV and YYDKDF (reference sequence). V was shortened by 6 bases and J by 8 bases, with 19 bases between the two germline ends. This CDR3 is 15 amino acids long. CDR3 DNA: TGTGCCACCAGAGGAACGTTAATTCTTGGGGAAAAACTGTTTTTT. This gives the protein CATRGTLILGEKLFF.

This chain connects TRBV27 to TRBJ1-5; TRBD1 might be the D (6 bases). Germline V gene sequence: CDR1 MNHEY, CDR2 SMNVEV (reference sequence). V was pared by 7 bases and J by 6 bases, with 13 bases between. The CDR3 runs 13 residues. CDR3: CASMYRVGQPQHF. The CDR3 bases are TGTGCCAGCATGTACAGGGTGGGTCAGCCCCAGCATTTT.

V usage is TRBV28 and J usage is TRBJ1-5; no definite D call. The CDR3 consists of 14 residues. V was cut by 8 bases and J by 2 bases, with 13 bases left in between. Germline lookup yields CDR1 MDHEN and CDR2 SYDVKM. The CDR3 DNA is TGTGCCAGCCAACCTGGATGGGGCAATCAGCCCCAGCATTTT. Protein: CASQPGWGNQPQHF.

CDR3 residues: CASSIWDLGIQPQHF. The CDR3 region has the DNA TGTGCCAGTAGTATATGGGACTTAGGGATTCAGCCCCAGCATTTT. The chain combines TRBV19 with TRBJ1-5, with D possibly TRBD1 on 5 matching bases. Germline CDR1 and CDR2: LNHDA and SQIVND (reference sequence). CDR3 length: 15 amino acids. The V gene lost 2 bases and the J gene lost 6 bases, with 14 bases spanning the gap.

A single count supports this clone. The J gene is TRBJ1-2, the V gene TRBV2, with 8 nucleotides matching TRBD1. CDR1 SNHLY and CDR2 FYNNEI come from the germline V gene. V lost 6 bases and J lost 4; bases outside the gene matches: 13. This CDR3 comprises 16 residues. The CDR3 coding sequence is TGTGCCAGCAGAGAACGGACAGGGATCAGGGGCTATGGCTACACCTTC. It yields the protein CASRERTGIRGYGYTF.

This clone appeared a single time. This chain connects TRBV28 to TRBJ1-2; D not resolved. From germline, CDR1 is MDHEN and CDR2 SYDVKM. CDR3 size: 17 residues. With 2 bases removed from V and 5 bases from J, the gap between germline ends came to 21 bases. DNA of the CDR3: TGTGCCAGCAGTTTAGACATGGCAGAAGCCTTGGAGTATGGCTACACCTTC. Protein product: CASSLDMAEALEYGYTF.

The rearrangement uses TRBV27 and TRBJ2-1; maybe TRBD1 (6 bases). This CDR3 has 13 residues. The germline CDR1 and CDR2 sequences are MNHEY and SMNVEV (reference sequence). Deletions cut 2 bases from V and 9 bases from J, with 11 bases between. CDR3 DNA sequence: TGTGCCAGCAGTTTAGGGATGGGGGCTGAGCAGTTCTTC. Its protein product is CASSLGMGAEQFF.

This chain joins TRBV9 and TRBJ1-6; the D gene is possibly TRBD1 (6 bases). Trimming removed 1 base from V and 6 bases from J, with 20 bases in between. This CDR3 contains 18 residues. Germline V CDR1 and CDR2: SGDLS, YYNGEE. CDR3 in amino acids: CASSVLGSGATANSPLHF. The DNA for the CDR3 is TGTGCCAGCAGCGTACTGGGCTCAGGGGCAACGGCTAATTCACCCCTCCACTTT.

This chain links TRBV6-5 with TRBJ2-6; TRBD1 matches at 9 bases. The length of the CDR3 is 13 residues. Looked up from germline, CDR1 is MNHEY and CDR2 is SVGAGI. The J segment lost 15 bases and the V segment lost 6 bases, leaving 9 bases of the junction unmatched. The CDR3 coding sequence is TGTGCCAGCAGGGGGACAGGGTTATCAGCCCTGACTTTC. It specifies CASRGTGLSALTF.

The genes are TRBV7-6 and TRBJ2-5; D may be TRBD1 (6 bases). Germline V lookup: CDR1 SGHVS, CDR2 FNYEAQ. This CDR3 is 15 amino acids long. V gave up 2 bases and J gave up 2 bases, with 12 bases separating them. In nucleotides, the CDR3 is TGTGCCAGCAGCTTAACAGGGAAGGAGCAAGAGACCCAGTACTTC. This sequence encodes CASSLTGKEQETQYF.

The chain employs TRBV7-2 and TRBJ2-1, with D perhaps TRBD1 (6 bases). Trimming cost V 4 bases and J 5 bases, with 18 bases left between them. The germline V gene encodes CDR1 SGHTA and CDR2 FQGNSA. The CDR3 runs 16 residues. The CDR3 DNA reads as TGTGCCAGCAGCTCCCGGGACAAAGCTTTCCACAATGAGCAGTTCTTC. As protein: CASSSRDKAFHNEQFF.